The rows below give T cell receptor beta chains drawn from one sample of a study of blood T cell repertoires in COVID-19. Only in-frame clones appear in the TCRdb table, and some are missing; sequencing was by immunoSEQ multiplex PCR. Of some 170,000 clones listed, 70% to 85% are singletons. The sample taken for sequencing was PBMCs or T cells enriched from blood (not recorded which). These receptors originate from a man in his fifties or sixties who had recovered from COVID-19. The CDR3 runs from the conserved cysteine through the conserved F or W. D genes are given only for firm matches. A row's size may be missing; if present it is once, few, many or a size class.

clone size	V gene	D gene	J gene	CDR3 DNA	CDR3 protein
once	TRBV6-5	.	TRBJ2-7	TGTGCCAGCACTCCCTGGCAGGCGGGTGAGCAGTACTTC	CASTPWQAGEQYF
.	TRBV12-2	.	TRBJ2-4	TGTGCAAGGATTCGGGGGGCGTCCTCGGGAAACATTCAGTACTTC	CARIRGASSGNIQYF
.	TRBV5-1	TRBD1	TRBJ2-1	TGCGCCAGCAGACCACCGGGACAGGGGTTTGGGGACAATGAGCAGTTCTTC	CASRPPGQGFGDNEQFF
.	TRBV6-5	TRBD1	TRBJ1-5	TGTGCCAGCAGCTACCCGACAGGGATCGGTCAGCCCCAGCATTTT	CASSYPTGIGQPQHF
.	TRBV6-1	TRBD1	TRBJ1-1	TGTGCCAGCAGTGACCCAGGGACAGGGAACACTGAAGCTTTCTTT	CASSDPGTGNTEAFF
few	TRBV19	TRBD1	TRBJ1-2	TGTGCCAGTAGTAACCGCCCCCCTCGGGACAGGGGAAGGAACTATGGCTACACCTTC	CASSNRPPRDRGRNYGYTF
.	TRBV21-1	.	TRBJ1-1	TGTGCCAGCAGCGCGACAGATAGATTGGGACATGGGAACACTGAAGCTTTCTTT	CASSATDRLGHGNTEAFF
once	TRBV30	TRBD1	TRBJ1-6	TGTGCCTGGAGTGTACCCGGGACAGGGGATTCACCCCTCCACTTT	CAWSVPGTGDSPLHF
.	TRBV7-8	.	TRBJ1-2	TGTGCCAGCAGCTTAGGGACAGCCCCGAGCTATGGCTACACCTTC	CASSLGTAPSYGYTF
.	TRBV11-3	.	TRBJ2-7	TGTGCCAGCAGCCCCTTTATGAGGGAGCAGTACTTC	CASSPFMREQYF
few	TRBV5-1	TRBD1	TRBJ1-6	TGCGCCAGCAGCCCGGACAGGGGGACTTCACCCCTCCACTTT	CASSPDRGTSPLHF
.	TRBV10-2	TRBD1	TRBJ1-4	TGCGCCAGCCGGACAGGGTACGGTGAAAAACTGTTTTTT	CASRTGYGEKLFF
.	TRBV24-1	TRBD1	TRBJ2-3	TGTGCCACCAGTGACCGCGGGACAGGGCCCTCCACAGATACGCAGTATTTT	CATSDRGTGPSTDTQYF
.	TRBV5-3	TRBD1	TRBJ1-6	TGTGCCAGAAGCTCAAAAACCTCCGGGACAGCTTATAATTCACCCCTCCACTTT	CARSSKTSGTAYNSPLHF
.	TRBV6-5	.	TRBJ2-6	TGTGCCAGCAGTCTCAGGGGATCTGGGGCCAACGTCCTGACTTTC	CASSLRGSGANVLTF
.	TRBV12-3/TRBV12-4	.	TRBJ1-2	TGTGCCAGCCGGTCGCCCGCTAACTATGGCTACACCTTC	CASRSPANYGYTF
.	TRBV28	TRBD1	TRBJ1-2	TGTGCCAGCAGCAGGACGGACAGGGTTAGATATGGCTACACCTTC	CASSRTDRVRYGYTF
.	TRBV28	.	TRBJ2-1	TGTGCCAGCAGCCGGACAGTCTCATACAATGAGCAGTTCTTC	CASSRTVSYNEQFF
.	TRBV28	.	TRBJ1-2	TGTGCCAGCAGTTCCCATGGGGGGTTTGGCTACACCTTC	CASSSHGGFGYTF
few	TRBV7-8	.	TRBJ1-4	TGTGCCAGCAGTCGTACAGGATTTACAACTAATGAAAAACTGTTTTTT	CASSRTGFTTNEKLFF
.	TRBV15	TRBD1	TRBJ1-1	TGTGCCACCAGGGTCACAGGGGCGAACACTGAAGCTTTCTTT	CATRVTGANTEAFF
.	TRBV12-5	TRBD2	TRBJ2-5	TGTGCTAGTGGTTTGGTACTTTTGGCTAGCGGGGGACAAGAGACCCAGTACTTC	CASGLVLLASGGQETQYF
once	TRBV25-1	TRBD1	TRBJ2-3	TGTGCCAGCAGTGGGAACCTGGGACAGGGGGTCACCACAGATACGCAGTATTTT	CASSGNLGQGVTTDTQYF
.	TRBV19	.	TRBJ2-7	TGTGGCTCCTCCCAGGGTACCTCCTACGAGCAGTACTTC	CGSSQGTSYEQYF
.	TRBV15	TRBD1	TRBJ1-6	TGTGCCACCAGCAGAGATCGGGGCAGGGGGACACCCCTCCACTTT	CATSRDRGRGTPLHF
.	TRBV18	TRBD1	TRBJ2-7	TGTGCCAGCTCACCAGCCGACAGGGTAAACGAGCAGTACTTC	CASSPADRVNEQYF
.	TRBV29-1	.	TRBJ1-2	TGCAGCGTCGGGGAGGGGAACTATGGCTACACCTTC	CSVGEGNYGYTF
once	TRBV30	TRBD1	TRBJ2-2	TGTGCCTGGAGAGGGGGCCCGAACACCGGGGAGCTGTTTTTT	CAWRGGPNTGELFF
once	TRBV18	TRBD1	TRBJ1-1	TGTGCCAGCTCACAAGAACAGGGGAAGAACACTGAAGCTTTCTTT	CASSQEQGKNTEAFF
.	TRBV11-2	TRBD2	TRBJ2-1	TGTGCCAGCAGCGTGGGACTAGCTATCAGATACAATGAGCAGTTCTTC	CASSVGLAIRYNEQFF
.	TRBV19	TRBD1	TRBJ2-5	TGTGCCACCCTCCCGGCCGGGACAGGGGTAGAGACCCAGTACTTC	CATLPAGTGVETQYF
.	TRBV14	.	TRBJ1-3	TGTGCCAGCAGCACCGGGAGTATCAACACCATATATTTT	CASSTGSINTIYF
.	TRBV3-1/TRBV3-2	TRBD1	TRBJ1-6	TGTGCCAGCAGCCCGCGGGACAGCAGCTCCTATAATTCACCCCTCCACTTT	CASSPRDSSSYNSPLHF
many	TRBV5-4	TRBD1	TRBJ1-2	TGTGCCAGCAGCGGTGACAGGGTTAAGATGGGCTACACCTTC	CASSGDRVKMGYTF
.	TRBV5-5	.	TRBJ1-5	TGTGCCAGCAGCTTGTTTCATAGTGGCAATCAGCCCCAGCATTTT	CASSLFHSGNQPQHF
.	TRBV19	.	TRBJ1-5	TGTGCCAGTAGTATACAGGACAGATACAATCAGCCCCAGCATTTT	CASSIQDRYNQPQHF
once	TRBV3-1/TRBV3-2	.	TRBJ2-3	TGTGCCAGCAGCACACTAGGACCAGATACGCAGTATTTT	CASSTLGPDTQYF